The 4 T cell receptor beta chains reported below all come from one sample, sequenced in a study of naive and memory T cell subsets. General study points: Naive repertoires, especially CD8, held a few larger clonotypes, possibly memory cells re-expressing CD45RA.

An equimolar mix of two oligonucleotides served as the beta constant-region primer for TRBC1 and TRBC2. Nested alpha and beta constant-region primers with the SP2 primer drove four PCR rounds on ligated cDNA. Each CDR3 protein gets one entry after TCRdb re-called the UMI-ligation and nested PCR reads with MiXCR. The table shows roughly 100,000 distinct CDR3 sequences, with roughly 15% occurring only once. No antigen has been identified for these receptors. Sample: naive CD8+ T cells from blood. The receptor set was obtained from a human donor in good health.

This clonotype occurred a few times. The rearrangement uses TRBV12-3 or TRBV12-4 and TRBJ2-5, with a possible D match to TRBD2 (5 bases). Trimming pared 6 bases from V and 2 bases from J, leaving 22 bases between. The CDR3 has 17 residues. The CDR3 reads CASSLNPGIGVQETQYF. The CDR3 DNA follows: TGTGCCAGCAGCTTAAACCCCGGAATCGGGGTTCAAGAGACCCAGTACTTC.

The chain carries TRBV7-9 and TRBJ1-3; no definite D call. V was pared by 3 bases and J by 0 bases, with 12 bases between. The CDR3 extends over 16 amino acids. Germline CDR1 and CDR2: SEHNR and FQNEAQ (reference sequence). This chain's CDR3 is CASSLVRSPSGNTIYF. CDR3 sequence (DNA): TGTGCCAGCAGCTTGGTTCGGAGCCCCTCTGGAAACACCATATATTTT.

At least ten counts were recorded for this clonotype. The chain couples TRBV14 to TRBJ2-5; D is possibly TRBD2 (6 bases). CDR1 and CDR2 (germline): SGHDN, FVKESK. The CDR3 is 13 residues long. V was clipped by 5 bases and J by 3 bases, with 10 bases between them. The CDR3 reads CASSNRLEETQYF. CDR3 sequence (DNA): TGTGCCAGCAGCAACCGACTAGAAGAGACCCAGTACTTC.

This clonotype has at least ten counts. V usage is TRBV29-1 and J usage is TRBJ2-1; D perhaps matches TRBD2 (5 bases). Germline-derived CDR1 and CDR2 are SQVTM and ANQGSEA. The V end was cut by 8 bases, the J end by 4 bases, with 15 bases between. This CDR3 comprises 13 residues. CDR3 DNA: TGCAGCCTTTCAGACGGGAATTACAATGAGCAGTTCTTC. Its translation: CSLSDGNYNEQFF.